This T cell receptor (beta chain) was sequenced for a study of radiation and T cells in renal cell carcinoma. Study context: Nephrectomy followed 15 Gy stereotactic body radiation by 4 weeks.

With respect to this clone: Its antigen is unidentified.

The sample's time point: blood 2 weeks post-SBRT. As to treatment: 15 Gy SBRT to primary tumor, nephrectomy 4 weeks later. Findings and limits, study-wide: Pretreatment tumor biopsies were lacking, so baseline clonotypes are unknown.

J was trimmed by 2 bases and V by 0 bases; bases with no gene match: 5. CDR1 and CDR2 from the germline V gene are SGHTA and FQGNSA. The CDR3 covers 16 residues. Data came from immunoSEQ multiplex PCR; TCRdb stores just in-frame clones and leaves some out. This sample has 150,000 or so clones, with roughly 90% found just once. This material consisted of blood, taken from a patient whose treatment included radiotherapy and nephrectomy. The source is a woman aged 45-59 years with renal cell carcinoma. The rearrangement links TRBV7-2 to TRBJ2-7, with 9 bases fitting TRBD2. In DNA, the CDR3 is TGTGCCAGCAGCTTAGCGCTGGGCGGGGGGGCCTACGAGCAGTACTTC. This sequence encodes CASSLALGGGAYEQYF.